Shown below are 9 T cell receptor beta chains from a single sample sequenced in a study of cytomegalovirus exposure and HLA in healthy donors. PCR amplification relied on 60 Vbeta primers (plus 13 Jbeta primers). Assay: immunoSEQ multiplex PCR; the TCRdb copy retains only in-frame clones and omits some. Here the sample spans 150,000 to 200,000 clones, around 75% being singletons. The specimen sequenced was PBMCs. The receptor source for this set is a woman aged 45-59 years in good health and CMV-seropositive.

The rearrangement joins TRBV6-5 to TRBJ1-1; D gene uncertain. V dropped 5 bases and J dropped 11 bases, with 15 bases sitting between them. CDR3 size: 12 residues. Germline values: CDR1 MNHEY, CDR2 SVGAGI. Here the CDR3 reads CASSATVSSAFF. DNA for the CDR3: TGTGCCAGCAGTGCTACTGTTAGTTCGGCTTTCTTT.

This chain joins TRBV28 and TRBJ1-2; D unclear. CDR3 length equals 11 residues. V lost 8 bases, J lost 8 bases, and 12 bases lay in between. CDR1 is MDHEN and CDR2 is SYDVKM in the germline V gene. CDR3 DNA: TGTGCCAGCTCCCGCGACTGGGGCTACACCTTC. Translated, it gives CASSRDWGYTF.

The rearrangement uses TRBV9 and TRBJ2-7, with 8 nucleotides matching TRBD2. The CDR3 is 15 amino acids. From germline, CDR1 is SGDLS and CDR2 YYNGEE. Losses at the gene ends were 1 base for V and 5 bases for J; bases not matched to a gene: 8. This CDR3 is CASSVTGTRFDEQYF. In DNA, the CDR3 is TGTGCCAGCAGCGTAACCGGGACTAGGTTCGACGAGCAGTACTTC.

DNA for the CDR3: TGTGCCAGCAGTATTTGGGCAGGGGGTGAAAAACTGTTTTTT. Translated: CASSIWAGGEKLFF. This chain connects TRBV6-1 to TRBJ1-4; 7 bases line up with TRBD1. J gave up 7 bases and V 5 bases, and 7 bases lay outside the gene matches. The CDR3 runs to 14 residues. CDR1 is MNHNS, CDR2 SASEGT, per germline.

The CDR3 region is CASSFFVSTDTQYF. CDR3 nucleotides: TGTGCCAGCAGCTTTTTCGTTTCCACAGATACGCAGTATTTT. The chain links TRBV7-9 to TRBJ2-3; no clear D gene. CDR1 SEHNR and CDR2 FQNEAQ come from the germline V gene (reference sequence). The CDR3 has 14 amino acids. Between the trimmed V and J ends, which lost 3 bases and 2 bases, there was a span of 9 bases.

The rearrangement links TRBV7-6 to TRBJ1-6; D gene ambiguous. The CDR3 runs to 13 residues. Deletions cut 5 bases from V and 9 bases from J, with 11 bases between. Germline V CDR1 and CDR2: SGHVS, FNYEAQ. CDR3 in amino acids: CASSRGILSPLHF. In DNA, the CDR3 is TGTGCCAGCAGCCGCGGAATACTTTCACCCCTCCACTTT. The complete variable domain, with remaining parts taken from reference TRBV7-6 and TRBJ1-6, reads GAGVSQSPRYKVTKRGQDVALRCDPISGHVSLYWYRQALGQGPEFLTYFNYEAQQDKSGLPNDRFSAERPEGSISTLTIQRTEQRDSAMYRCASSRGILSPLHFGNGTRLTVT.

This chain connects TRBV5-4 to TRBJ2-1; 10 positions agree with TRBD2. The V gene's germline CDR1 is SGHNT and CDR2 YYREEE (reference sequence). With 0 bases clipped from V and 3 bases from J, the junction kept 3 bases outside the gene matches. CDR3 length equals 16 residues. CDR3 amino acids: CASSLDSGGLYNEQFF. The CDR3, as DNA: TGTGCCAGCAGCTTGGATAGCGGGGGGCTCTACAATGAGCAGTTCTTC.

This sequence joins TRBV15 and TRBJ1-1; tentatively, D is TRBD1 (6 bases). V lost 1 base to trimming and J lost 5 bases, with 17 bases between them. Looked up from germline, CDR1 is LNHNV and CDR2 is YYDKDF (reference sequence). This CDR3 spans 16 amino acids. For the CDR3, the DNA is TGTGCCACCAGCAGAGGCGCACGGGGGGCATGGACTGAAGCTTTCTTT. This sequence encodes CATSRGARGAWTEAFF.

The chain is built from TRBV9 and TRBJ1-6; tentative D call: TRBD1 (5 bases). V lost 3 bases and J lost 13, with 14 bases in between. This CDR3 has 13 amino acids. Germline assignment: CDR1 SGDLS and CDR2 YYNGEE. The CDR3 sequence: CASSAGPTEPLHF. The CDR3 nucleotides read TGTGCCAGCAGCGCCGGACCGACAGAGCCCCTCCACTTT.